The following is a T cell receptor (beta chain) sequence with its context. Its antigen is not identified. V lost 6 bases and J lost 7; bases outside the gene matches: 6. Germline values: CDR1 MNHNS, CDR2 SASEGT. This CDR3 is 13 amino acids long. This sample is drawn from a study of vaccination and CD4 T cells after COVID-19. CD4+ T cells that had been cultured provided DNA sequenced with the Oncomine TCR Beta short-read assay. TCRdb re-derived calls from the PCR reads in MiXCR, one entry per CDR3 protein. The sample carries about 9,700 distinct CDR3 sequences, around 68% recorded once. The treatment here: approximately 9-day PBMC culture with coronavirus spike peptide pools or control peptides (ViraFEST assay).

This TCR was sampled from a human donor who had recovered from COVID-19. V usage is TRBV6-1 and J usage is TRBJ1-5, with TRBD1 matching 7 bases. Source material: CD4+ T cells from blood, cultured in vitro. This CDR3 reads CASSSGGSQPQHF. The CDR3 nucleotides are TGTGCCAGCAGCTCAGGGGGTTCCCAGCCCCAGCATTTT.